This T cell receptor beta chain was sequenced in a study of T cell responses to AZD1222 COVID-19 vaccine. The germline V gene encodes CDR1 MNHEY and CDR2 SMNVEV (reference sequence). CDR3 length: 18 residues. The V and J ends lost 5 bases and 2 bases respectively, with 21 bases between them. The protocol was immunoSEQ multiplex PCR, while the TCRdb copy is restricted to in-frame clones and leaves out a portion. The sample contains over 120,000 clones, approximately 94% of which appear only once. This TCR came from an adult in good health. The genes are TRBV27 and TRBJ2-2; weak D call: TRBD1 (6 bases). The specimen comprised peripheral blood, sampled on day 0 of AZD1222 vaccination. In nucleotides, the CDR3 is TGTGCCAGCAGTAGTTCCCCGTGGACGGACAGAAACACCGGGGAGCTGTTTTTT. Amino acids: CASSSSPWTDRNTGELFF.